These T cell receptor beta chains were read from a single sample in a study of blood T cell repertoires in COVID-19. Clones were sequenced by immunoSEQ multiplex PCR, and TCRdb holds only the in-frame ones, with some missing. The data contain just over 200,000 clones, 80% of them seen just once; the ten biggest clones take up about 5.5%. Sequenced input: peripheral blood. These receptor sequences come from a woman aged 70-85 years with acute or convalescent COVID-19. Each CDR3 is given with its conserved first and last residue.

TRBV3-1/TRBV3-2,CASSQFIGTATGELFF
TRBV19,CASSALQGYRQPQHF
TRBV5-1,CASLPTSGQTYNEQFF
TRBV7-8,CASSPDRVDNQPQHF
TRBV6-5,CASSKAGGYEQYF
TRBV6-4,CASSTADRSHSNQPQHF
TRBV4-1,CASSQDRGGGVDGYTF
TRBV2,CASSAQDRTNEKLFF
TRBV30,CAWSVRAGGIYEQYF
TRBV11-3,CASSLEASRTSSGANVLTF